A selection of T cell receptor beta chains follows, all from one sample in a study of control samples from healthy donors and cancer patients. Only in-frame clones appear in the TCRdb table, and some are missing; sequencing was by immunoSEQ multiplex PCR. The sample shows 150,000 or so clones, roughly 90% of them seen only once. What was sequenced was blood. The source of these receptors is a woman in her fifties or sixties in good health. CDR3s include the opening cysteine and the closing phenylalanine or tryptophan. The D gene is left open where the match is weak. Clone size is shown for a subset of rows, as once, few, many or a class of expanded clone.

D gene,J gene,V gene,clone size,CDR3 DNA,CDR3 protein
.,TRBJ1-2,TRBV27,.,TGTGCCAGCAGGGTTTCTTTCACTACTAACTATGGCTACACCTTC,CASRVSFTTNYGYTF
.,TRBJ2-6,TRBV27,few,TGTGCCAGCAGGGAACTAGGGGGCTCTGGGGCCAACGTCCTGACTTTC,CASRELGGSGANVLTF
TRBD1,TRBJ2-4,TRBV29-1,.,TGCAGCGCAGACAGGGGAGCCAAAAACATTCAGTACTTC,CSADRGAKNIQYF
.,TRBJ1-2,TRBV21-1,.,TGTGCCAGCAGCAAAACTCCAGGGAGAGTCACAAAGTTCTATGGCTACACCTTC,CASSKTPGRVTKFYGYTF
.,TRBJ2-5,TRBV13,.,TGTGCCAGCAGCTTATCACCCCAGCAAGAGACCCAGTACTTC,CASSLSPQQETQYF
TRBD2,TRBJ2-3,TRBV3-1/TRBV3-2,.,TGTGCCAGCAGCCCAACTAGCGGGAGGGCAGATACGCAGTATTTT,CASSPTSGRADTQYF
.,TRBJ2-2,TRBV10-1,.,TGCGCCAGCAGTGAATTCGGAGGCACCGGGGAGCTGTTTTTT,CASSEFGGTGELFF
TRBD2,TRBJ2-7,TRBV18,.,TGTGCCAGCTCACCAGCCGGGACTAGCAGAAAGTACGAGCAGTACTTC,CASSPAGTSRKYEQYF
.,TRBJ1-1,TRBV11-2,once,TGTGCCAGCAGTCCGGGGGCGGATGAAGCTTTCTTT,CASSPGADEAFF
.,TRBJ1-2,TRBV6-6,.,TGTGCCAGCACCCCTCGGGAAGGGGCGCGTGGTGGCTACACCTTC,CASTPREGARGGYTF
.,TRBJ1-5,TRBV6-2/TRBV6-3,few,TGTGCCAGCAGCGACTGGAGGAATCAGCCCCAGCATTTT,CASSDWRNQPQHF
TRBD1,TRBJ1-2,TRBV18,.,TGTGCCAGCTCACCGGTTAGGACAGGGGGATCGGTTGGCTACACCTTC,CASSPVRTGGSVGYTF
TRBD1,TRBJ1-1,TRBV12-5,.,TGTGCTAGTGGGTTCAGGGGGGGTGTAGCTTTCTTT,CASGFRGGVAFF
TRBD2,TRBJ2-7,TRBV2,once,TGTGCCAGCAGTGGGGGGGGACTAGCAGATTCCTACGAGCAGTACTTC,CASSGGGLADSYEQYF
.,TRBJ2-4,TRBV4-2,.,TGTGCCAGCAGCCAAGAGTTCCTAGGGATTTTAGCCAAAAACATTCAGTACTTC,CASSQEFLGILAKNIQYF
.,TRBJ1-1,TRBV2,few,TGTGCCAGCAGTCGCCAGGTGGAGGCAACTGAAGCTTTCTTT,CASSRQVEATEAFF
TRBD2,TRBJ2-7,TRBV6-1,.,TGTGCCAGCAGTGAAGCGTCGACTAGCGGGAGGGGATACGAGCAGTACTTC,CASSEASTSGRGYEQYF
.,TRBJ1-1,TRBV19,.,TGTGCCAGTAGTCCACAGCCTCGAAGCCACAGTGAAGCTTTCTTT,CASSPQPRSHSEAFF
TRBD1,TRBJ1-1,TRBV28,.,TGTGCCAGCGTACCCCGGGGCAGGGGGCTCACTGAAGCTTTCTTT,CASVPRGRGLTEAFF
.,TRBJ2-3,TRBV10-3,once,TGTGCCATCAGTGAACTACTACTCGCAGATACGCAGTATTTT,CAISELLLADTQYF
TRBD1,TRBJ1-6,TRBV30,.,TGTGCCTGGGGACAGGGGTCGTCTAATTCACCCCTCCACTTT,CAWGQGSSNSPLHF
.,TRBJ1-1,TRBV18,.,TGTGCCAGCTCCCACTCCAGGGATACTGAAGCTTTCTTT,CASSHSRDTEAFF
TRBD1,TRBJ1-2,TRBV12-3/TRBV12-4,.,TGTGCCAGCAGATCGCGACAGGGGGATGGCTACACCTTT,CASRSRQGDGYTF
.,TRBJ1-1,TRBV3-1/TRBV3-2,.,TGTGCCAGCAGCCAAGGAACAGCCCAGAACACTGAAGCTTTCTTT,CASSQGTAQNTEAFF